These T cell receptor beta chains were read from a single sample in a study of a mutant IDH1 vaccine in newly diagnosed glioma. Sequencing used immunoSEQ multiplex PCR; TCRdb keeps in-frame clones, though not all of them. The repertoire holds about 94,000 clones, about 90% seen once, with approximately 0.8% in the top ten. What these receptors recognize is not known. Here the sequenced sample was PBMCs, taken from a glioma patient whose treatment included an IDH1 peptide vaccine. The source is a woman aged 45-65 years with glioma. Each CDR3 is given with its conserved first and last residue. A D gene is named only where the DNA matches it firmly. Clone size is not always given. Where it is, it says once, few, many or a class for expanded clones.

TRBJ2-7,NA,NA,TRBV29-1,TGCAGCGGCCGGGACGGCAGCTCCTACGAGCAGTACTTC,CSGRDGSSYEQYF
TRBJ2-1,NA,NA,TRBV19,TGTGCCAGTAGTATAGGGCGGGGATGGGGTTACAATGAGCAGTTCTTC,CASSIGRGWGYNEQFF
TRBJ1-5,once,TRBD1,TRBV28,TGTGCCAGCAGTTTTTTGACAGGGGGTGGCAATCAGCCCCAGCATTTT,CASSFLTGGGNQPQHF
TRBJ2-1,once,TRBD2,TRBV9,TGTGCCAGCAGCGTAGGCCGGGAGGGAAGGGAGCAGTTCTTC,CASSVGREGREQFF
TRBJ1-6,NA,NA,TRBV28,TGTGCCAGCAGTGAAACTCGGGGGCGCGGGAATTCACCCCTCCACTTT,CASSETRGRGNSPLHF
TRBJ2-1,NA,TRBD2,TRBV10-3,TGTGCCATCAGACCAACCGAGCGAATAGCGGGAGGGGAGGATGAGCAGTTCTTC,CAIRPTERIAGGEDEQFF
TRBJ2-1,NA,NA,TRBV9,TGTGCCAGCAGCCCCGCTGATGAGCAGTTCTTC,CASSPADEQFF
TRBJ2-7,once,NA,TRBV4-1,TGCGCCAGCAGCCAATCAATCTTCCGGGACTCGACCTACGAGCAGTACTTC,CASSQSIFRDSTYEQYF
TRBJ1-1,NA,NA,TRBV10-2,TGCGCCAGATCTAAGGGGGAAGACACTGAAGCTTTCTTT,CARSKGEDTEAFF
TRBJ1-5,NA,NA,TRBV5-1,TGCGCCAGCAGCTTGGGGGCAGGGTCGCAGCCCCAGCATTTT,CASSLGAGSQPQHF
TRBJ1-1,once,NA,TRBV18,TGTGCCAGCTCACCAGGGGAGAACACTGAAGCTTTCTTT,CASSPGENTEAFF
TRBJ1-2,NA,NA,TRBV28,TGTGCCAGCTCGTTGATAGGGGGATCTAGCTATGGCTACACCTTC,CASSLIGGSSYGYTF
TRBJ1-4,few,NA,TRBV2,TGTGCCAGCAGTCCAGGGTCCAAGGGGCATGAAAAACTGTTTTTT,CASSPGSKGHEKLFF
TRBJ2-7,NA,TRBD1,TRBV5-1,TGCGCCAGCAGCTCCCCGGACAGGGCCTACGAGCAGTACTTC,CASSSPDRAYEQYF
TRBJ2-1,NA,TRBD2,TRBV13,TGTGCCAGCAGCTCCTCCCCTAGCGGGCGTTTCTACAATGAGCAGTTCTTC,CASSSSPSGRFYNEQFF
TRBJ2-7,once,NA,TRBV28,TGTGCCAGCAGCCCCCTTCCGGGGGAAGGAGGGTCCCTGTACTTC,CASSPLPGEGGSLYF
TRBJ1-1,NA,NA,TRBV4-1,TGCGCCAGCAGCCAATTCGACAGGCTGAACACTGAAGCTTTCTTT,CASSQFDRLNTEAFF
TRBJ2-7,NA,TRBD1,TRBV28,TGTGCCAGCAGTTCTCCGGGACAGGGACTTACCTACGAGCAGTACTTC,CASSSPGQGLTYEQYF
TRBJ1-5,NA,NA,TRBV5-1,TGCGCCAGCAGCCAGGGAAGCTTGGGCAGTCAGCCCCAGCATTTT,CASSQGSLGSQPQHF
TRBJ2-7,NA,TRBD1,TRBV28,TGTGCCAGCAGTTTTGAGAACAGGGGATCCGAGCAGTACTTC,CASSFENRGSEQYF
TRBJ2-3,NA,NA,TRBV5-1,TGCGCCAGCAATTCGGAGTATTCTCCAGATACGCAGTATTTT,CASNSEYSPDTQYF
TRBJ1-4,NA,TRBD1,TRBV7-2,TGTGCCAGCAGCTTACGGCCACCAGGGGGCGCAGGTGAAAAACTGTTTTTT,CASSLRPPGGAGEKLFF
TRBJ2-1,NA,TRBD2,TRBV7-9,TGTGCCAGCAGCTTAGTTCTAGCGGGAGGGAATGAGCAGTTCTTC,CASSLVLAGGNEQFF
TRBJ2-1,NA,TRBD1,TRBV29-1,TGCAGCTTTTCGGACAGGGACGAGCAGTTCTTC,CSFSDRDEQFF
TRBJ2-2,NA,NA,TRBV19,TGTGCCAGTAGGAATTATCCCGGGGAGCTGTTTTTT,CASRNYPGELFF
TRBJ1-5,NA,NA,TRBV9,TGTGCCAGCAGCGTAGACGGAAATAGCAATCAGCCCCAGCATTTT,CASSVDGNSNQPQHF
TRBJ1-5,NA,NA,TRBV19,TGTGCCAGTACCACCCATAGCAATCAGCCCCAGCATTTT,CASTTHSNQPQHF
TRBJ2-3,NA,NA,TRBV5-6,TGTGCCAGCAGCCCCCCACCCCTTGGGGGCGCAGATACGCAGTATTTT,CASSPPPLGGADTQYF
TRBJ2-7,NA,NA,TRBV19,TGCGATAACGATAAAGGAGGGATCTACGAGCAGTACTTC,CDNDKGGIYEQYF
TRBJ1-1,NA,NA,TRBV9,TGTGCCAGCAGCGTAGAAGCGGGAAACACTGAAGCTTTCTTT,CASSVEAGNTEAFF
TRBJ1-4,NA,NA,TRBV28,TGTGCCAGCAGTTTGCAGGCGACTAATGAAAAACTGTTTTTT,CASSLQATNEKLFF
TRBJ1-5,NA,NA,TRBV4-1,TGCGCCAGCAGCCAAGATTCGCGGGCCAGGGATCAGCCCCAGCATTTT,CASSQDSRARDQPQHF
TRBJ2-5,NA,NA,TRBV10-3,TGTGCCATCAGTGATACGCGACAGGCACTCCAAGAGACCCAGTACTTC,CAISDTRQALQETQYF
TRBJ1-5,NA,NA,TRBV10-3,TGTGCCATCAGTGTTAGGGCAGATAATCAGCCCCAGCATTTT,CAISVRADNQPQHF
TRBJ1-1,NA,NA,TRBV6-1,TGTGCCAGCAGATTCAGGGTTTTTATGAACACTGAAGCTTTCTTT,CASRFRVFMNTEAFF
TRBJ1-2,NA,NA,TRBV7-9,TGTGCCAGTGGAGGGAGAAAAGCTAACTATGGCTACACCTTC,CASGGRKANYGYTF
TRBJ1-1,NA,TRBD1,TRBV7-9,TGTGCCAGCAGCTTCGGGACAGGGGTCACTGAAGCTTTCTTT,CASSFGTGVTEAFF
TRBJ2-1,NA,NA,TRBV9,TGTGCCAGCAGCGTAGAGGATAGTACGCCCAACAATGAGCAGTTCTTC,CASSVEDSTPNNEQFF
TRBJ2-1,NA,TRBD1,TRBV30,TGTGCCTGGAGCGCCGGGACAGGGGGCCACAATGAGCAGTTCTTC,CAWSAGTGGHNEQFF
TRBJ1-5,NA,TRBD1,TRBV15,TGTGCCACCAGCAGTGACAGGGAGGCCCAGCCCCAGCATTTT,CATSSDREAQPQHF
TRBJ1-1,NA,NA,TRBV13,TGTGCCAGCAGCTTGACCCTGGGACAGAACACTGAAGCTTTCTTT,CASSLTLGQNTEAFF
TRBJ1-2,NA,NA,TRBV5-1,TGCGCCAGCAGCTTGTCCTCGCCGCCTACTTATGGCTACACCTTC,CASSLSSPPTYGYTF
TRBJ2-7,NA,NA,TRBV10-1,TGCGCCAGCAGTGAGTCAGGCCACGAGCAGTACTTC,CASSESGHEQYF
TRBJ2-1,NA,NA,TRBV27,TGTGCCAGCAGTTTGGGGTTAGTTCCCTACAATGAGCAGTTCTTC,CASSLGLVPYNEQFF
TRBJ1-4,few,NA,TRBV30,TGTGCCTGGAGTAAGGCCCGGATAGCCCGAAAACTGTTTTTT,CAWSKARIARKLFF
TRBJ1-1,NA,TRBD1,TRBV6-6,TGTGCCAGCAGACCTACAGGGGGGAACACTGAAGCTTTCTTT,CASRPTGGNTEAFF
TRBJ2-7,NA,NA,TRBV4-1,TGCGCCAGCAGCCAAGAGGGGGGGGCTCTGGCCTACGAGCAGTACTTC,CASSQEGGALAYEQYF
TRBJ2-4,NA,TRBD2,TRBV6-1,TGTGCCAGCAGCGAGGGACTAGCGGCAGGCTTC,CASSEGLAAGF
TRBJ2-5,NA,NA,TRBV5-1,TGCGCCAGCAGCTTGGGGGCGCCGGGGCCGAAAGAGACCCAGTACTTC,CASSLGAPGPKETQYF
TRBJ2-7,NA,NA,TRBV5-4,TGTGCCAGCAGCGCCCGGGGCGCACCCCACGAGCAGTACTTC,CASSARGAPHEQYF
TRBJ2-7,NA,NA,TRBV5-1,TGCGCCAGCAGCTCCCGGGGGCTCTACGAGCAGTACTTC,CASSSRGLYEQYF
TRBJ2-7,NA,TRBD2,TRBV19,TGTGCCACCACTCCGGGACTAGATACCTACGAGCAGTACTTC,CATTPGLDTYEQYF
TRBJ2-2,NA,NA,TRBV10-1,TGCGCCAGCAGTGAACGATATGGCGGGCGGTGGACCGGGGAGCTGTTTTTT,CASSERYGGRWTGELFF
TRBJ2-5,NA,NA,TRBV25-1,TGTGCCAGCAGTGAGGGTGGAGAGCAGTACTTC,CASSEGGEQYF
TRBJ1-4,once,NA,TRBV27,TGTGCCAGCAGTCAGAAGGTCCGGAATGAAAAACTGTTTTTT,CASSQKVRNEKLFF
TRBJ1-2,once,NA,TRBV29-1,TGCAGCGTTTCCAGAGACAGGTCCTATGGCTACACCTTC,CSVSRDRSYGYTF
TRBJ2-5,NA,TRBD2,TRBV2,TGTGCCAGCAGTGATACGGGGGGTAGGCAAGAGACCCAGTACTTC,CASSDTGGRQETQYF
TRBJ2-2,NA,TRBD1,TRBV9,TGTGCCAGCAGCGAACGTTCTGGGACAGGGGTAAACACCGGGGAGCTGTTTTTT,CASSERSGTGVNTGELFF
TRBJ2-7,NA,TRBD2,TRBV7-9,TGTGCCAGCAGCTTGTCGCTGAGCGGGAGCTCCTACGAGCAGTACTTC,CASSLSLSGSSYEQYF